This T cell receptor (beta chain) is from a study of radiation and T cells in renal cell carcinoma. The study, taken as a whole, reports: Pretreatment tumor biopsies were lacking, so baseline clonotypes are unknown. In blood, top tumor clones expanded by 2 weeks, shrinking by 4.

Sample time point: blood 4 weeks post-SBRT, at nephrectomy. The treatment: 15 Gy SBRT to primary tumor, nephrectomy 4 weeks later. Nephrectomy followed 15 Gy stereotactic body radiation by 4 weeks. Serial blood draws occurred at baseline and 2 and 4 weeks post-SBRT. Comment on this clone: Antigen: not known.

Sequencing used immunoSEQ multiplex PCR; TCRdb keeps in-frame clones, though not all of them. The sample contains roughly 160,000 clones, around 89% of which appear only once. CDR1 and CDR2 (germline): SGHDT, YYEEEE. This CDR3 spans 12 amino acids. The V end lost 5 bases, the J end lost 9 bases, and 14 bases lay between the germline ends. J is TRBJ1-2 and V is TRBV5-6, with D hard to call. The sequenced sample was blood, obtained from a patient whose treatment included radiotherapy and nephrectomy. The TCR was taken from a woman aged 45-65 years with renal cell carcinoma. This CDR3 is CASRSAPVSYTF. The DNA of the CDR3 is TGTGCCAGCAGGTCCGCGCCTGTGAGCTACACCTTC.